A single sample is the source of the 25 T cell receptor beta chains below, sequenced in a study of cytomegalovirus exposure and HLA in healthy donors. The PCR employed 60 Vbeta primers together with 13 Jbeta primers. Sequencing used immunoSEQ multiplex PCR; TCRdb keeps in-frame clones, though not all of them. The repertoire consists of about 160,000 clones, with about 65% occurring once and the leading ten covering approximately 2.8%. Input material: PBMCs. Every receptor here comes from a woman aged 25 to 39 in good health and CMV-seronegative.

The chain links TRBV18 to TRBJ2-5, with D perhaps TRBD1 (6 bases). Trimming stripped 5 bases from V and 4 bases from J, with 14 bases between. Germline V lookup: CDR1 KGHSH, CDR2 LQKENI. This CDR3 is built from 14 residues. CDR3 nucleotide sequence: TGTGCCAGCTCATCGCCCGACAGGCCAGAGACCCAGTACTTC. Translated, it gives CASSSPDRPETQYF.

The V call is TRBV28, the J call TRBJ2-5; TRBD1 agrees at 7 bases. TRBJ2-7 matches the DNA end more closely, so the J call is doubtful. Germline V gene data show CDR1 as MDHEN and CDR2 as SYDVKM. The CDR3 loop spans 15 amino acids. CDR3 amino acids: CASNEEGATGYEQYF. The CDR3 DNA is TGTGCCAGCAACGAAGAGGGGGCGACGGGCTACGAGCAGTACTTC.

V and J are TRBV2 and TRBJ2-7; 9 bases map to TRBD1. Losses at the gene ends were 8 bases for V and 6 bases for J; bases not matched to a gene: 14. Germline CDR1 and CDR2: SNHLY and FYNNEI. The CDR3 covers 15 residues. CDR3 loop: CASRTTGTGFSEQYF. The CDR3 DNA follows: TGTGCCAGCCGGACCACCGGGACAGGGTTCTCCGAGCAGTACTTC.

The chain has TRBV6-6 and TRBJ2-3; D not resolved. Trimming shortened V by 6 bases and J by 1 base, and 14 bases separated the two germline ends. Germline V gene lookup returns CDR1 MNHNY and CDR2 SVGAGI (reference sequence). The CDR3 extends over 15 amino acids. CDR3: CASSSPPQGTDTQYF. Here the CDR3 DNA reads TGTGCCAGCAGCTCCCCCCCTCAGGGCACAGATACGCAGTATTTT.

The sample holds a few counts of this clone. J is TRBJ2-3 and V is TRBV5-4; a possible D gene is TRBD1 (5 bases). Germline loops: CDR1 SGHNT, CDR2 YYREEE (reference sequence). Trimming left V 6 bases short and J 8 bases short, with 16 bases between. CDR3 length: 13 residues. As DNA, the CDR3 is TGTGCCAGCACCTGGGGCGATAGAGGTACGCAGTATTTT. It translates to CASTWGDRGTQYF. Full variable domain (remainder filled in from reference TRBV5-4 and TRBJ2-3): ETGVTQSPTHLIKTRGQQVTLRCSSQSGHNTVSWYQQALGQGPQFIFQYYREEENGRGNFPPRFSGLQFPNYSSELNVNALELDDSALYLCASTWGDRGTQYFGPGTRLTVL.

A note on this clone: At one of its ends the junction is not consistent with the germline gene, which may arise from a read error. V gene TRBV19 combines with J gene TRBJ1-1; D is unclear. The CDR3 runs 12 residues. CDR1 is LNHDA and CDR2 is SQIVND in the germline V gene (reference sequence). CDR3 sequence reads: CASSMVPGGGVF. CDR3 DNA: TGTGCCAGTAGTATGGTCCCGGGAGGCGGAGTCTTT.

The chain uses TRBV9 and TRBJ1-6; D is undetermined. The CDR3 is 17 amino acids. V was pared by 4 bases and J by 5 bases, with 19 bases between. CDR1 SGDLS and CDR2 YYNGEE come from the germline V gene. The CDR3 sequence: CASSPNPVAPHNSPLHF. For the CDR3, the DNA is TGTGCCAGCAGCCCAAACCCCGTGGCACCTCATAATTCACCCCTCCACTTT.

The chain is built from TRBV5-1 and TRBJ2-7; the match to TRBD1 covers 10 bases. CDR3 length equals 16 residues. The J segment lost 3 bases and the V segment lost 5 bases, leaving 11 bases of the junction unmatched. CDR1 is SGHRS, CDR2 YFSETQ, per germline. The CDR3 DNA follows: TGCGCCAGCAGTTCCTCGAGGGACAGGGGTAGCTACGAGCAGTACTTC. Encoded protein: CASSSSRDRGSYEQYF. The whole variable domain, filled in from reference TRBV5-1 and TRBJ2-7, reads KAGVTQTPRYLIKTRGQQVTLSCSPISGHRSVSWYQQTPGQGLQFLFEYFSETQRNKGNFPGRFSGRQFSNSRSEMNVSTLELGDSALYLCASSSSRDRGSYEQYFGPGTRLTVT.

The chain carries TRBV7-8 and TRBJ2-1; TRBD2 matches 12 bases. V lost 5 bases and J lost 6; bases outside the gene matches: 11. This CDR3 is 17 amino acids long. Germline V lookup: CDR1 SGHVS, CDR2 FQNEAQ. The CDR3 DNA follows: TGTGCCAGCAGCCCACGACTAGCGGGAGTTATGATCAATGAGCAGTTCTTC. Protein: CASSPRLAGVMINEQFF.

This sequence joins TRBV5-5 and TRBJ2-1; 8 bases line up with TRBD1. J lost 6 bases, V lost 3 bases, and 8 bases had no gene match. Germline assignment: CDR1 SGHKS and CDR2 YYEKEE (reference sequence). The CDR3 runs 15 residues. DNA of the CDR3: TGTGCCAGCAGCTCGGACAGGGTTGTGGGCAATGAGCAGTTCTTC. Protein product: CASSSDRVVGNEQFF. Variable domain in full (rest from reference TRBV5-5 and TRBJ2-1): DAGVTQSPTHLIKTRGQQVTLRCSPISGHKSVSWYQQVLGQGPQFIFQYYEKEERGRGNFPDRFSARQFPNYSSELNVNALLLGDSALYLCASSSDRVVGNEQFFGPGTRLTVL.

CDR3 amino acids: CASSTVTGGYEQYF. CDR3 DNA sequence: TGTGCCAGTAGTACGGTTACAGGGGGCTACGAGCAGTACTTC. This chain joins TRBV19 and TRBJ2-7, with 8 bases matching TRBD1. The CDR3 consists of 14 residues. The J segment lost 3 bases and the V segment lost 4 bases, leaving 5 bases of the junction unmatched. Germline CDR1 and CDR2: LNHDA and SQIVND (reference sequence).

The CDR3 region is CASSLGLPTYEQYF. The CDR3 coding sequence is TGTGCCAGCAGTTTGGGACTTCCCACCTACGAGCAGTACTTC. The chain employs TRBV28 and TRBJ2-7; TRBD2 might be the D (6 bases). CDR1 is MDHEN and CDR2 is SYDVKM in the germline V gene. The CDR3 is made up of 14 amino acids. With 3 bases removed from V and 2 bases from J, the gap between germline ends came to 11 bases.

The chain is built from TRBV5-1 and TRBJ1-2, with 8 positions matching TRBD1. The CDR3 loop spans 13 amino acids. J gave up 8 bases and V 2 bases, and 5 bases lay outside the gene matches. CDR1 is SGHRS and CDR2 is YFSETQ in the germline V gene. The CDR3 nucleotides read TGCGCCAGCAGCTTCGAGACAGGGGTCGGCTACACCTTC. This gives the protein CASSFETGVGYTF.

The chain carries TRBV15 and TRBJ1-2; maybe TRBD1 (6 bases). Trimming removed 5 bases from V and 6 bases from J, with 13 bases in between. CDR3 length: 13 amino acids. Germline V gene data show CDR1 as LNHNV and CDR2 as YYDKDF (reference sequence). CDR3 region: CATSARQVDGYTF. The DNA for the CDR3 is TGTGCCACCAGCGCTAGACAGGTGGATGGCTACACCTTC.

The rearrangement uses TRBV6-5 and TRBJ2-6; D unclear. The ends were cut back, 4 bases at V and 0 bases at J, with 7 bases in the middle. The germline V gene encodes CDR1 MNHEY and CDR2 SVGAGI. CDR3 length equals 15 residues. As DNA, the CDR3 is TGTGCCAGCAGTTTCTCAGCCTCTGGGGCCAACGTCCTGACTTTC. Protein sequence: CASSFSASGANVLTF.

The chain combines TRBV5-4 with TRBJ2-3; a weak D match, TRBD1 (6 bases). CDR3 length equals 15 residues. The V and J ends lost 3 bases and 6 bases respectively, with 17 bases between them. Germline V gives CDR1 SGHNT, CDR2 YYREEE (reference sequence). The CDR3 reads CASSSSLAGQDTQYF. The CDR3 DNA follows: TGTGCCAGCAGCTCTAGTCTAGCCGGACAGGATACGCAGTATTTT.

The rearrangement joins TRBV15 to TRBJ2-5, with 8 bases identical to TRBD2. The V gene's germline CDR1 is LNHNV and CDR2 YYDKDF (reference sequence). CDR3 length: 14 amino acids. The V and J ends lost 6 bases and 4 bases, in that order; junction bases with no gene match: 7. In DNA form, the CDR3 reads TGTGCCACCAGACGACCTGCGGGGGGAGAGACCCAGTACTTC. Encoded protein: CATRRPAGGETQYF. Full variable domain (outside the CDR3, taken from reference TRBV15 and TRBJ2-5): DAMVIQNPRYQVTQFGKPVTLSCSQTLNHNVMYWYQQKSSQAPKLLFHYYDKDFNNEADTPDNFQSRRPNTSFCFLDIRSPGLGDTAMYLCATRRPAGGETQYFGPGTRLLVL.

The chain uses TRBV5-4 and TRBJ1-1, with D hard to call. The V and J ends lost 1 base and 2 bases respectively, with 9 bases between them. CDR3 length equals 14 residues. Germline-derived CDR1 and CDR2 are SGHNT and YYREEE (reference sequence). CDR3 coding DNA: TGTGCCAGCAGCTTGACTCAGGCTAACACTGAAGCTTTCTTT. Translating gives CASSLTQANTEAFF.

This clone was observed a handful of times. This rearrangement joins TRBV4-3 to TRBJ2-1, with no clear D. The CDR3 consists of 16 residues. Germline CDR1 and CDR2: LGHNA and YSLEER. Trimming removed 2 bases at V and 6 bases at J, with 17 bases between. The CDR3 here is CASSQWNQAQFNEQFF. CDR3 nucleotide sequence: TGCGCCAGCAGCCAATGGAACCAGGCCCAATTCAATGAGCAGTTCTTC.

The genes are TRBV30 and TRBJ2-3; the D gene is possibly TRBD2 (6 bases). Germline V gene lookup returns CDR1 GTSNPN and CDR2 SVGIG (reference sequence). V was cut by 2 bases and J by 3 bases, with 9 bases left in between. The CDR3 contains 13 residues. The CDR3 nucleotides read TGTGCCTGGAGTAACGCGGGGACAGATACGCAGTATTTT. Translated: CAWSNAGTDTQYF.

This rearrangement joins TRBV4-2 to TRBJ2-3; D ambiguous. The V end was cut by 0 bases, the J end by 0 bases, with 16 bases between. This CDR3 has 18 amino acids. CDR1 is LGHNA, CDR2 YNFKEQ, per germline. The CDR3 loop is CASSQELATFASTDTQYF. CDR3 coding DNA: TGTGCCAGCAGCCAAGAGCTCGCGACTTTCGCTAGCACAGATACGCAGTATTTT.

The chain carries TRBV7-9 and TRBJ1-3, with TRBD1 as a possible D gene (6 bases). The germline V gene encodes CDR1 SEHNR and CDR2 FQNEAQ (reference sequence). The V gene lost 5 bases and the J gene lost 3 bases, with 11 bases spanning the gap. The CDR3 runs to 14 residues. The CDR3: CASSPGVSGNTIYF. As DNA, the CDR3 is TGTGCCAGCAGCCCAGGGGTCAGTGGAAACACCATATATTTT.

This clone appeared a single time. The rearrangement uses TRBV9 and TRBJ2-3; 10 nucleotides agree with TRBD2. The CDR3 runs to 16 residues. Germline V gene data show CDR1 as SGDLS and CDR2 as YYNGEE. V was clipped by 0 bases and J by 5 bases; unmatched bases: 6. CDR3 sequence reads: CASSVDSGGPGDTQYF. In DNA, the CDR3 is TGTGCCAGCAGCGTAGATAGCGGGGGGCCGGGAGATACGCAGTATTTT.

The rearrangement uses TRBV11-2 and TRBJ2-7; perhaps TRBD2 as D (6 bases). Trimming left V 4 bases short and J 3 bases short, with 13 bases between. The germline V gene has CDR1 SGHAT and CDR2 FQNNGV. The CDR3 spans 14 residues. DNA for the CDR3: TGTGCCAGCAGCTCACTCCGGGGACTCTACGAGCAGTACTTC. It encodes CASSSLRGLYEQYF.

The V gene is TRBV27, the J gene TRBJ2-7, with TRBD1 identical over 7 bases. Germline trimming cut 4 bases from V and 1 base from J; bases unmatched to any gene: 4. Per the germline V gene, CDR1 is MNHEY and CDR2 is SMNVEV (reference sequence). The CDR3 is 14 amino acids. The CDR3 region has the DNA TGTGCCAGCAGTTCCGAACAGGGGTCCTACGAGCAGTACTTC. Its translation: CASSSEQGSYEQYF.